The clone carrying this TCR beta chain has a single count. V was clipped by 5 bases and J by 0 bases, with 9 bases between them. The CDR3 is 14 amino acids. Germline V gene lookup returns CDR1 SGHDN and CDR2 FVKESK. The data were taken from a study of T cells in tumors after PD-1 blockade. Time point in this sample: second of two post-therapy site-matched biopsies roughly two months apart. TCRdb's table, derived via immunoSEQ multiplex PCR, lists solely in-frame clones and lacks some. The table shows almost 8,500 clones, with about 62% occurring only once. The clonotype originates from a human donor with basal cell carcinoma. The chain combines TRBV14 with TRBJ2-3; weak D call: TRBD1 (5 bases). The sample in question was tumor tissue, obtained after anti-PD-1 treatment. The CDR3 sequence is CASSSRDSTDTQYF. CDR3 nucleotide sequence: TGTGCCAGCAGCAGCAGGGATAGCACAGATACGCAGTATTTT. Full variable domain (missing parts from reference TRBV14 and TRBJ2-3): EAGVTQFPSHSVIEKGQTVTLRCDPISGHDNLYWYRRVMGKEIKFLLHFVKESKQDESGMPNNRFLAERTGGTYSTLKVQPAELEDSGVYFCASSSRDSTDTQYFGPGTRLTVL.